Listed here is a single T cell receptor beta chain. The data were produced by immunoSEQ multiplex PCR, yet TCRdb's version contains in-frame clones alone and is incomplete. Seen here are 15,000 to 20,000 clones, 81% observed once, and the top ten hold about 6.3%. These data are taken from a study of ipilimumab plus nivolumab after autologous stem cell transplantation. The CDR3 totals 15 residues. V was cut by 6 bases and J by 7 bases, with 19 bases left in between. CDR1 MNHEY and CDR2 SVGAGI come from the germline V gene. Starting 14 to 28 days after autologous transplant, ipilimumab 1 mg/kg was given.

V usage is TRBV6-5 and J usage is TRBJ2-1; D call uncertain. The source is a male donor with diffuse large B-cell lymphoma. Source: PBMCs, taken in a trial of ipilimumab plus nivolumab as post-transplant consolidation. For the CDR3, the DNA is TGTGCCAGCAGCCGTCCACCACAGCCCACTAATGAGCAGTTCTTC. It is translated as CASSRPPQPTNEQFF.